This TCR beta chain was captured in a study of T cell responses to AZD1222 COVID-19 vaccine. Study observations and caveats: Donors were chiefly white British, with a greater number of females, and clonal diversity was perhaps underestimated. The study sampled repertoires only after the peak T cell response.

The method was immunoSEQ multiplex PCR; TCRdb's version includes in-frame clones alone and lacks a portion of them. The sample holds some 79,000 clones, approximately 85% seen once. The CDR3 runs to 15 residues. J lost 3 bases, V lost 4 bases, and 6 bases had no gene match. The germline V gene encodes CDR1 MNHEY and CDR2 SVGAGI. A remark on this clone: The antigen is unknown.

The genes are TRBV6-5 and TRBJ2-7; 10 bases map to TRBD1. Sequencing used peripheral blood, obtained 28 days after the second AZD1222 dose. This clonotype was obtained from an adult who received the AZD1222 COVID-19 vaccine. The CDR3: CASSSTGTGVYEQYF. The CDR3 region has the DNA TGTGCCAGCAGTTCAACCGGGACAGGGGTCTACGAGCAGTACTTC.